Below are 8 T cell receptor beta chains sequenced from a single sample in a study of T cell repertoires in cytomegalovirus infection. TCRdb passed the reads through MiXCR, listing each CDR3 protein once. In the table there are approximately 120,000 distinct CDR3 sequences, approximately 30% of which are singletons. Antigens for these TCRs are unknown. Specimen: CD8+ T cells from cultured PBMCs, collected from culture after CMV antigen stimulation. These receptors were obtained from a human donor in good health (CMV status not recorded). Some clones in this sample may be carry-over from other donors' samples.

This clonotype was recorded many times. V and J are TRBV7-8 and TRBJ2-6; the D gene is possibly TRBD1 (5 bases). CDR1 is SGHVS, CDR2 FQNEAQ, per germline. The V gene lost 5 bases and the J gene lost 1 base, with 21 bases spanning the gap. The CDR3 consists of 19 residues. The CDR3 loop reads CASSHRKGVSLSGANVLTF. The CDR3 nucleotides are TGTGCCAGCAGCCACAGGAAAGGGGTTTCGCTGTCTGGGGCCAACGTCCTGACTTTC.

The chain joins TRBV27 to TRBJ1-1; tentative D call: TRBD1 (6 bases). Trimming shortened V by 1 base and J by 3 bases, and 15 bases separated the two germline ends. Germline assignment: CDR1 MNHEY and CDR2 SMNVEV (reference sequence). CDR3 length: 16 amino acids. CDR3 amino acids: CASSLFGGAEYTEAFF. Here the CDR3 DNA reads TGTGCCAGCAGTTTATTTGGGGGCGCGGAATACACTGAAGCTTTCTTT.

This clonotype was seen a few times. The chain combines TRBV7-6 with TRBJ2-7; maybe TRBD1 (6 bases). V was cut by 5 bases and J by 0 bases, with 14 bases left in between. The CDR3 totals 15 residues. Germline V gives CDR1 SGHVS, CDR2 FNYEAQ. As DNA, the CDR3 is TGTGCCAGCAGCCTTAATCGACAGGCCTCCTACGAGCAGTACTTC. Protein product: CASSLNRQASYEQYF. Full variable domain (rest looked up from reference TRBV7-6 and TRBJ2-7): GAGVSQSPRYKVTKRGQDVALRCDPISGHVSLYWYRQALGQGPEFLTYFNYEAQQDKSGLPNDRFSAERPEGSISTLTIQRTEQRDSAMYRCASSLNRQASYEQYFGPGTRLTVT.

The chain carries TRBV6-6 and TRBJ1-2; 9 bases map to TRBD1. The CDR3 extends over 16 amino acids. The germline CDR1 and CDR2 sequences are MNHNY and SVGAGI (reference sequence). The V gene end was trimmed by 2 bases and the J gene end by 1 base; junction bases not matched to a gene: 5. The CDR3 nucleotides read TGTGCCAGCAGTTACCAAATGACAGGGGGTAACTATGGCTACACCTTC. It yields the protein CASSYQMTGGNYGYTF.

This chain links TRBV10-3 with TRBJ1-1, with D tentatively TRBD1 (5 bases). V dropped 0 bases and J dropped 4 bases, with 12 bases sitting between them. Per the germline V gene, CDR1 is ENHRY and CDR2 is SYGVKD. This CDR3 has 15 residues. CDR3 sequence reads: CAISESRSGATEAFF. The CDR3 DNA is TGTGCCATCAGTGAGTCGAGGTCCGGGGCCACTGAAGCTTTCTTT.

The chain recombines TRBV9 with TRBJ2-7; 10 bases are shared with TRBD1. The CDR3 contains 16 residues. Germline CDR1 reads SGDLS; CDR2 reads YYNGEE. Unmatched junction bases numbered 4, after V lost 0 bases and J lost 1 base. The CDR3 coding sequence is TGTGCCAGCAGCGTAGCTGGACAGGGGGGATCCTACGAGCAGTACTTC. It specifies CASSVAGQGGSYEQYF.

The genes are TRBV20-1 and TRBJ2-7, with a weak D call TRBD2 (5 bases). V lost 5 bases to trimming and J lost 6 bases, with 14 bases between them. Germline loops: CDR1 DFQATT, CDR2 SNEGSKA (reference sequence). The CDR3 is 12 residues long. The CDR3, as DNA: TGCAGTGCTGGACTGGAGTGGGGCGAGCAGTACTTC. It is translated as CSAGLEWGEQYF.

This clonotype came up a few times. The chain is built from TRBV7-2 and TRBJ2-1; TRBD2 matches 11 bases. This CDR3 comprises 15 residues. Per germline, CDR1 SGHTA and CDR2 FQGNSA. Trimming removed 6 bases from V and 7 bases from J; junction bases left unmatched: 8. CDR3 in DNA: TGTGCCAGCAGTTTACCGACTAGCGGGGCTAATGAGCAGTTCTTC. This sequence encodes CASSLPTSGANEQFF.